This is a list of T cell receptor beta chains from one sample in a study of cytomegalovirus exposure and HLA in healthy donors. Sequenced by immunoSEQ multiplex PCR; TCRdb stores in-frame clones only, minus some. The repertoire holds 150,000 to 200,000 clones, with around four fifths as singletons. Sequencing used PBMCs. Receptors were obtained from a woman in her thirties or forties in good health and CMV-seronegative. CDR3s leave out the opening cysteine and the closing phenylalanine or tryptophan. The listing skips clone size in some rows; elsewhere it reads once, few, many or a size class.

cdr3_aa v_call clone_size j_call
ASSTTSGTEAF TRBV7-3 - TRBJ1-1
ASSTPRKKGQLNTEAF TRBV19 - TRBJ1-1
ASSLDVAGGGETQY TRBV11-2 - TRBJ2-5
ASSRTDGVGNQPQH TRBV5-8 once TRBJ1-5
ASSIGQLRETQY TRBV5-1 - TRBJ2-5
ASSFDGANYGYT TRBV7-2 - TRBJ1-2
ASSIIEASEQF TRBV19 - TRBJ2-1
ASSFAQGGKAEAF TRBV28 - TRBJ1-1
AWSVRAGWNIQY TRBV30 - TRBJ2-4
AWSVLWGSGNEQF TRBV30 - TRBJ2-1
SGWDRGGGQPQH TRBV29-1 - TRBJ1-5
ASSIEGGNTEAF TRBV19 - TRBJ1-1
ASSPQAGGPRDEQF TRBV5-6 - TRBJ2-1
ASRPNTGAFSGNTIY TRBV27 - TRBJ1-3
AWKMWTGDTGELF TRBV30 few TRBJ2-2
ASSQDSFSTEAF TRBV4-1 - TRBJ1-1
ASSAGWATQY TRBV5-1 - TRBJ2-5
ASSQDNTGVNTEAF TRBV4-3 - TRBJ1-1
ASSSDIAGGGTGELF TRBV5-4 few TRBJ2-2
AISGLNNEQF TRBV10-3 - TRBJ2-1
SVVRDRGTEAF TRBV29-1 - TRBJ1-1
ATSMGGGGYTDTQY TRBV15 - TRBJ2-3
ASSRGLSEQY TRBV7-9 - TRBJ2-7
ASSLLLGQGGTEAF TRBV11-2 - TRBJ1-1
ASSPRRLPKVATNEKLF TRBV18 few TRBJ1-4
ASSIPGQNTEAF TRBV19 - TRBJ1-1